This record covers a single TCR beta chain. The CDR3 sequence is 14 residues long. Trimming removed 7 bases from V and 0 bases from J, with 13 bases in between. Germline V gene data show CDR1 as MDHEN and CDR2 as SYDVKM. Some clones are missing from TCRdb's copy, which holds only in-frame ones; the method was immunoSEQ multiplex PCR. The sample contains tens of thousands of clones, more than 75% of which appear only once. The data were obtained in a study of T cells in localized non-small cell lung cancer. V gene TRBV28 combines with J gene TRBJ2-7, with D possibly matching TRBD1 (5 bases). The sample was peripheral blood, taken before any cancer treatment. The receptor's source is a male donor older than 55 with stage III lung adenocarcinoma. Written as DNA, the CDR3 is TGTGCCAGCACCCTCCAGGGCGGCTCCTACGAGCAGTACTTC. Protein sequence: CASTLQGGSYEQYF. Filled out from reference TRBV28 and TRBJ2-7, the complete variable domain reads DVKVTQSSRYLVKRTGEKVFLECVQDMDHENMFWYRQDPGLGLRLIYFSYDVKMKEKGDIPEGYSVSREKKERFSLILESASTNQTSMYLCASTLQGGSYEQYFGPGTRLTVT.